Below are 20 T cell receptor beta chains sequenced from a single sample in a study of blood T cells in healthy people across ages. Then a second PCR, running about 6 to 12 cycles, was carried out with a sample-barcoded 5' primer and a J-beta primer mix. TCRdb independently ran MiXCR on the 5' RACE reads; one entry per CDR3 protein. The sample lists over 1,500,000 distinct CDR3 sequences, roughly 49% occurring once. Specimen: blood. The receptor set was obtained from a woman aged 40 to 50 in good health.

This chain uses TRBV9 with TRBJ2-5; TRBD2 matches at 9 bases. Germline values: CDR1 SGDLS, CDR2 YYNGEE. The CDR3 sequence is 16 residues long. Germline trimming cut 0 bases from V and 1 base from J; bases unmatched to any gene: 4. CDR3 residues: CASSVGLAGFQETQYF. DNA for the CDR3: TGTGCCAGCAGCGTAGGGCTAGCGGGGTTCCAAGAGACCCAGTACTTC.

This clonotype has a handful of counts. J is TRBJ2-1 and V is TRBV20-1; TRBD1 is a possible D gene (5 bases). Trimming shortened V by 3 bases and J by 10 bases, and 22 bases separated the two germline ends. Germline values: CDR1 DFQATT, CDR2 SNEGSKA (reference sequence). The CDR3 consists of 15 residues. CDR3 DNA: TGCAGTGCTAGGCTAGGGGTGTCCCCACATAGGGAGCAGTTCTTC. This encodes CSARLGVSPHREQFF.

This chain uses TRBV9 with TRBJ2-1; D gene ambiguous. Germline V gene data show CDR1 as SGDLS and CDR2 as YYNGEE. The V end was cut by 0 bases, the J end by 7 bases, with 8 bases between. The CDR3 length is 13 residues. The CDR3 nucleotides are TGTGCCAGCAGCGTAGTAGGAAAGAATGAGCAGTTCTTC. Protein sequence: CASSVVGKNEQFF.

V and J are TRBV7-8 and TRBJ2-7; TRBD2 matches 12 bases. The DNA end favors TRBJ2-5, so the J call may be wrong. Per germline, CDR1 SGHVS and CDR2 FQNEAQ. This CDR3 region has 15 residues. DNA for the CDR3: TGTGCCAGCAGAAGACTAGCGGGGGCTGGGGGGACCCAGTACTTC. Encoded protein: CASRRLAGAGGTQYF.

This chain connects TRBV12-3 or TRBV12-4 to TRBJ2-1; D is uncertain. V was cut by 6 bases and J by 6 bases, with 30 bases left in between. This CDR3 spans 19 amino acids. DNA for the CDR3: TGTGCCAGCAGCTGGCCCTTAGGCTACCCATCAGCGACCGGCAATGAGCAGTTCTTC. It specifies CASSWPLGYPSATGNEQFF.

The CDR3 loop is CATSTVRGSGDQPQHF. In DNA, the CDR3 is TGTGCCACCAGCACCGTAAGGGGTAGTGGTGATCAGCCCCAGCATTTT. This rearrangement joins TRBV15 to TRBJ1-5; D perhaps matches TRBD1 (5 bases). Between the trimmed V and J ends, which lost 4 bases and 5 bases, there was a span of 18 bases. The germline V gene has CDR1 LNHNV and CDR2 YYDKDF (reference sequence). The CDR3 totals 16 residues. The whole variable domain, remainder taken from reference TRBV15 and TRBJ1-5, is DAMVIQNPRYQVTQFGKPVTLSCSQTLNHNVMYWYQQKSSQAPKLLFHYYDKDFNNEADTPDNFQSRRPNTSFCFLDIRSPGLGDTAMYLCATSTVRGSGDQPQHFGDGTRLSIL.

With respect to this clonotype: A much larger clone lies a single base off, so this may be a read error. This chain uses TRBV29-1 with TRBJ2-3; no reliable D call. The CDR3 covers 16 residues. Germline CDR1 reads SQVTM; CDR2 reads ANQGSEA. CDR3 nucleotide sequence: TGCAGCGCTGAAGGCCCGAACCAACCTAGCACAGATACGCAGTATTTT. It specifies CSAEGPNQPSTDTQYF.

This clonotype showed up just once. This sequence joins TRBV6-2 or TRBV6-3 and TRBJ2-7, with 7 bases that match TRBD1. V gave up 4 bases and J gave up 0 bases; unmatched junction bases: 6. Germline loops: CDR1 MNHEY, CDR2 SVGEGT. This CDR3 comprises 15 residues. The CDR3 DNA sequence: TGTGCCAGCAGTTCACCCAAGGGGGCCTCCTACGAGCAGTACTTC. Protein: CASSSPKGASYEQYF.

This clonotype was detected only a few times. The CDR3 loop reads CASSLGVGQNTDTQYF. The DNA for the CDR3 is TGTGCCAGCAGCTTAGGAGTCGGGCAGAACACAGATACGCAGTATTTT. The V gene is TRBV7-2, the J gene TRBJ2-3; D is unresolved. The V gene's germline CDR1 is SGHTA and CDR2 FQGNSA. The ends were cut back, 1 base at V and 2 bases at J, with 13 bases in the middle. The CDR3 runs to 16 residues.

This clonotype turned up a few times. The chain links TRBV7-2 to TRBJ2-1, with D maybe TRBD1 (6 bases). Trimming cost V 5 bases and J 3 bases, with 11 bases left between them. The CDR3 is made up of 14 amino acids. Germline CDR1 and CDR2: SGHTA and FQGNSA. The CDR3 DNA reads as TGTGCCAGCAGCGCCCGCAGGGGCTACAATGAGCAGTTCTTC. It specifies CASSARRGYNEQFF.

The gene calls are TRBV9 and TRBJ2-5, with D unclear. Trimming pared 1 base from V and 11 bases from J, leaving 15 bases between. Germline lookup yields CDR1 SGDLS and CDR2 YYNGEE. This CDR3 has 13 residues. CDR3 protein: CASSVSPPDEQYF. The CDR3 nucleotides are TGTGCCAGCAGCGTATCTCCCCCCGATGAGCAGTACTTC.

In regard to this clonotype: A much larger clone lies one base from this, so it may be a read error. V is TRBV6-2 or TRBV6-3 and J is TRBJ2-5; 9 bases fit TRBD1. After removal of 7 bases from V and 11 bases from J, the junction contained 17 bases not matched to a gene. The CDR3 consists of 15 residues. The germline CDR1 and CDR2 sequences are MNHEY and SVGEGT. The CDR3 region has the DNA TGTGCCAGCATCAAGGGGGGGACAGGGTACAATGAGCAGTACTTC. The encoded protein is CASIKGGTGYNEQYF.

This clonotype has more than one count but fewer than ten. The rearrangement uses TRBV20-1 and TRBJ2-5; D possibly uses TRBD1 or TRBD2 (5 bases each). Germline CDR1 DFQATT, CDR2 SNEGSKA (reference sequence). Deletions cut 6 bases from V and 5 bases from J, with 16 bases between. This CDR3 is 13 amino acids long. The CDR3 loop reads CSASDWGGETQYF. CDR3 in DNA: TGCAGTGCCTCAGACTGGGGCGGGGAGACCCAGTACTTC.

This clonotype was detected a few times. The CDR3 coding sequence is TGTGCCAGCAGGGTTACAGGGATAGGCTACACCTTC. Translation: CASRVTGIGYTF. The V gene is TRBV25-1, the J gene TRBJ1-2, with D tentatively TRBD1 (6 bases). Trimming took 6 bases from V and 8 from J, leaving 13 bases between them. This CDR3 has 12 residues. Germline CDR1 MGHDK, CDR2 SYGVNS.

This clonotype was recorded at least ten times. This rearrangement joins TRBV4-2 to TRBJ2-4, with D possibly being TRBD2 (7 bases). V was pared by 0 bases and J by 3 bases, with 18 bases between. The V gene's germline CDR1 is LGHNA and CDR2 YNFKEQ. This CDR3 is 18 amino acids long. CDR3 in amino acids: CASSQDLQGRAGKNIQYF. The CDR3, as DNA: TGTGCCAGCAGCCAAGATTTGCAGGGGAGGGCCGGCAAAAACATTCAGTACTTC.

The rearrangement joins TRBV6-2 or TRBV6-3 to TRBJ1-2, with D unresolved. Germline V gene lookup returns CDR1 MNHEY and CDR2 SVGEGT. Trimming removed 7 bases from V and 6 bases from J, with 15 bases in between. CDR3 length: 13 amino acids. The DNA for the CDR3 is TGTGCCAGCACCGACCCGCAAGTAGATGGCTACACCTTC. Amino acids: CASTDPQVDGYTF.

Written as DNA, the CDR3 is TGTGCCAGCAGCTTAAAGGGACAGACATACGAGCAGTACTTC. Translated, it gives CASSLKGQTYEQYF. The chain recombines TRBV13 with TRBJ2-7; 7 nucleotides match TRBD1. Germline-derived CDR1 and CDR2 are PRHDT and FYEKMQ (reference sequence). The CDR3 covers 14 residues. V trimming: 2 bases; J trimming: 4 bases; junction bases outside the gene matches: 5.

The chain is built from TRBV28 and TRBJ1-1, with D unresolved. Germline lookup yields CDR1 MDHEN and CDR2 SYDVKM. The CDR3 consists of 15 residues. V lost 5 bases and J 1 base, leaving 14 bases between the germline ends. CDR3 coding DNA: TGTGCCAGCAGTCCTCGAGGGTGGGCGAACACTGAAGCTTTCTTT. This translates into CASSPRGWANTEAFF. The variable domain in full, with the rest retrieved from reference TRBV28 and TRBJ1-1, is DVKVTQSSRYLVKRTGEKVFLECVQDMDHENMFWYRQDPGLGLRLIYFSYDVKMKEKGDIPEGYSVSREKKERFSLILESASTNQTSMYLCASSPRGWANTEAFFGQGTRLTVV.

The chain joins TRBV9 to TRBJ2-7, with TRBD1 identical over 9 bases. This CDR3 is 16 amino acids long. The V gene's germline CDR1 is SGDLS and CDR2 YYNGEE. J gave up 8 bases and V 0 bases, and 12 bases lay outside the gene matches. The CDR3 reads CASSVDGQGSSEKQYF. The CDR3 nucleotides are TGTGCCAGCAGCGTAGATGGACAGGGGAGTTCGGAGAAGCAGTACTTC.

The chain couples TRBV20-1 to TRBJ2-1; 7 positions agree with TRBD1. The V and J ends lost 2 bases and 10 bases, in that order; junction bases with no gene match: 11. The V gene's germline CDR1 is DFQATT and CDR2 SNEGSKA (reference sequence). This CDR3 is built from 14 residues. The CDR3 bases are TGCAGTGCTAGACTAAGACAGGGTCCCCGGGAGCAGTTCTTC. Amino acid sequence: CSARLRQGPREQFF.